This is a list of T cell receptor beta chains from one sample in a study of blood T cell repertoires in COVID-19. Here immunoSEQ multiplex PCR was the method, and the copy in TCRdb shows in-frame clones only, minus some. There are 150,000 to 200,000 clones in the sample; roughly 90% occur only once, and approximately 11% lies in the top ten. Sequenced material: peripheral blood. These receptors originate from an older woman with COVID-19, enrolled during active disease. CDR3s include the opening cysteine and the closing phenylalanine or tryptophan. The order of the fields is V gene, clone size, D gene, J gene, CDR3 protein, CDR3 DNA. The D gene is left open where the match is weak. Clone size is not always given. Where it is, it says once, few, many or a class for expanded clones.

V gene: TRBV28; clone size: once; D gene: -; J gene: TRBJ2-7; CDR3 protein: CASRASGGYEQYF; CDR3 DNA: TGTGCCAGCAGGGCCTCCGGAGGCTACGAGCAGTACTTC
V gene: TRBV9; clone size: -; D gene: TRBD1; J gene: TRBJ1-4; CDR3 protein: CASSVETGGNEKLFF; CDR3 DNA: TGTGCCAGCAGCGTAGAGACAGGGGGAAATGAAAAACTGTTTTTT
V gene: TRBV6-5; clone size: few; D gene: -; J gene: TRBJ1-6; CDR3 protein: CASSYRTVAGNSPLHF; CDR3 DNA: TGTGCCAGCAGTTACAGGACAGTCGCGGGTAATTCACCCCTCCACTTT
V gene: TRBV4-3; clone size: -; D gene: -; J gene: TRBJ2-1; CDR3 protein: CASSLERTADSYNEQFF; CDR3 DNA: TGCGCCAGCAGCCTCGAGAGGACAGCGGACAGCTACAATGAGCAGTTCTTC
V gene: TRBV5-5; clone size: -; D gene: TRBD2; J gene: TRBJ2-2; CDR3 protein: CASSLRLAGVTGELFF; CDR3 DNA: TGTGCCAGCAGCTTGAGGCTAGCGGGAGTCACCGGGGAGCTGTTTTTT
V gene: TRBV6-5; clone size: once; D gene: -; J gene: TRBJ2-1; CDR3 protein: CASSSRHYNEQFF; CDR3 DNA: TGTGCCAGCAGTTCCCGACACTACAATGAGCAGTTCTTC
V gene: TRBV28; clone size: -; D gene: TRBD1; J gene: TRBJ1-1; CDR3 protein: CASSPGTGRYEAFF; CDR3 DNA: TGTGCCAGCAGTCCCGGGACAGGAAGATATGAAGCTTTCTTT
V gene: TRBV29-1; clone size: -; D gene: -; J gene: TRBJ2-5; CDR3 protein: CSTERGQETQYF; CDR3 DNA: TGCAGCACCGAGCGTGGGCAAGAGACCCAGTACTTC
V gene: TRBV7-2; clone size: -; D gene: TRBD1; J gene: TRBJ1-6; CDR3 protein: CASSPHRGSSPLHF; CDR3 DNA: TGTGCCAGCAGCCCCCACAGGGGGAGTTCACCCCTCCACTTT
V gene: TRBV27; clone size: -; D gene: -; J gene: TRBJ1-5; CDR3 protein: CASSLANRGQPQHF; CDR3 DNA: TGTGCCAGCAGTTTGGCAAATCGGGGTCAGCCCCAGCATTTT
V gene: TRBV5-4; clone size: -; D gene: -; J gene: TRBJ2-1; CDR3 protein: CASSRGLPSLVEQFF; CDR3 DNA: TGTGCCAGCAGCCGAGGACTACCTTCCTTGGTTGAGCAGTTCTTC
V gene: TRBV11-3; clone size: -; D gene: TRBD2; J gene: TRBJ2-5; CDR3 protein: CASSRTSGRWGQETQYF; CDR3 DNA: TGTGCCAGCAGTAGGACTAGCGGGAGGTGGGGTCAAGAGACCCAGTACTTC
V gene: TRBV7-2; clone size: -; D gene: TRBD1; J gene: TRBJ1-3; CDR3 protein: CASSSHTGTGVDTIYF; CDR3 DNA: TGTGCCAGCAGCTCCCATACCGGGACAGGGGTCGACACCATATATTTT
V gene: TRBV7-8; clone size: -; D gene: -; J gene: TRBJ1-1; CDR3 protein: CASSLSLNTEAFF; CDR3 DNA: TGTGCCAGCAGCTTATCCCTTAACACTGAAGCTTTCTTT
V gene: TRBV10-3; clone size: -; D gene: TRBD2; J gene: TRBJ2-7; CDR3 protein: CAITGGTPGGTYEQYF; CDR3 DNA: TGTGCCATCACCGGGGGGACTCCCGGGGGAACCTACGAGCAGTACTTC
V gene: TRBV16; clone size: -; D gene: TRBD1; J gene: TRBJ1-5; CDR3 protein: CASSAHPRTGGWSQPQHF; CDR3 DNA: TGTGCCAGCAGCGCTCACCCTCGCACAGGGGGCTGGAGTCAGCCCCAGCATTTT
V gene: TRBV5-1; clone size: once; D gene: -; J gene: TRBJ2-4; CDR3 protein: CASSLYRATKNIQYF; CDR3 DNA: TGCGCCAGCAGCTTGTATCGAGCAACCAAAAACATTCAGTACTTC